This passage covers 27 T cell receptor beta chains from one sample sequenced in a study of Graves' ophthalmopathy and Graves' hyperthyroidism. RNA transcripts were the template, and TCR beta CDR3 regions were amplified from them. A first-round RT-PCR used HTBI primers, followed by a second-round multiplex PCR. MiXCR was run by TCRdb on the multiplex PCR reads, yielding one entry per CDR3 protein. The sample lists over a million distinct CDR3 sequences, 35% to 40% occurring once. The sequencing sample was made of peripheral blood or thyroid tissue (not recorded which). The receptors originated from an adult man with Graves' hyperthyroidism.

To note about this clonotype: The CDR3 end shows no conserved phenylalanine or tryptophan, and so a read error is likely. The limits of the CDR3 on the DNA are not certain, so only TCRdb's listed CDR3 is given. V usage is TRBV7-2 and J usage is TRBJ1-4; the DNA was not compared with TRBD1, the D call given in the table. CDR1 and CDR2 from the germline V gene are SGHTA and FQGNSA. The CDR3 region is 8 residues in length, termini included. CDR3 sequence reads: CASSRWGA.

V usage is TRBV6-6 and J usage is TRBJ1-5, with D perhaps matching TRBD1 (6 bases). The CDR3 has 15 amino acids. The germline V and J ends were trimmed by 7 bases and 4 bases, with 17 bases remaining between them. From germline, CDR1 is MNHNY and CDR2 SVGAGI (reference sequence). CDR3 in DNA: TGTGCCAGCACGGGTTTCGGGACAATAAATCAGCCCCAGCATTTT. Protein sequence: CASTGFGTINQPQHF.

On this clonotype itself: A much more abundant neighbour one base away suggests this may be a read error. This chain connects TRBV19 to TRBJ1-5, with a possible D match to TRBD1 (5 bases). Germline V lookup: CDR1 LNHDA, CDR2 SQIVND (reference sequence). Trimming took 4 bases from V and 3 from J, leaving 10 bases between them. The CDR3 length is 14 residues. Here the CDR3 reads CASSTGRVNQPQHF. For the CDR3, the DNA is TGTGCCAGTAGTACGGGCAGGGTCAATCAGCCCCAGCATTTT.

A few counts support this clonotype. This chain's CDR3 is CASSYGTSANLYEQYF. DNA for the CDR3: TGCGCCAGCAGTTACGGGACTAGCGCGAACCTCTACGAGCAGTACTTC. V usage is TRBV5-1 and J usage is TRBJ2-7; TRBD2 agrees at 10 bases. V dropped 5 bases and J dropped 3; count of bases not matched to a gene: 11. There are 16 residues in the CDR3. Looked up from germline, CDR1 is SGHRS and CDR2 is YFSETQ. Using reference TRBV5-1 and TRBJ2-7 for the parts outside the CDR3, the full variable domain is KAGVTQTPRYLIKTRGQQVTLSCSPISGHRSVSWYQQTPGQGLQFLFEYFSETQRNKGNFPGRFSGRQFSNSRSEMNVSTLELGDSALYLCASSYGTSANLYEQYFGPGTRLTVT.

CDR3 nucleotides: TGTGCCAGCAGCCGACGCGCAGATTCACCCCTCCACTTT. This gives the protein CASSRRADSPLHF. The chain joins TRBV3-1 to TRBJ1-6, with unresolved D. Trimming stripped 4 bases from V and 8 bases from J, with 9 bases between. Germline loops: CDR1 LGHDT, CDR2 YNNKEL (reference sequence). There are 13 residues in the CDR3.

This clonotype was seen at least ten times. The V call is TRBV29-1, the J call TRBJ2-7; TRBD2 matches 13 bases. Trimming removed 6 bases from V and 6 bases from J; junction bases left unmatched: 14. The CDR3 sequence is 16 residues long. The germline V gene has CDR1 SQVTM and CDR2 ANQGSEA. The CDR3 loop reads CSVTGTSGTLTGEQYF. The DNA for the CDR3 is TGCAGCGTGACCGGGACTAGCGGGACTCTTACCGGCGAGCAGTACTTC.

The sample holds many counts of this clonotype. The chain recombines TRBV20-1 with TRBJ2-7; D might be TRBD1 (6 bases). Germline CDR1 DFQATT, CDR2 SNEGSKA (reference sequence). There are 11 residues in the CDR3. The V gene lost 6 bases and the J gene lost 6 bases, with 12 bases spanning the gap. The CDR3 DNA reads as TGCAGTGCAACCACAGGGCCCGAGCAGTACTTC. Its translation: CSATTGPEQYF.

The chain combines TRBV7-2 with TRBJ2-2, with 8 nucleotides matching TRBD1. This CDR3 contains 16 residues. The V gene end was trimmed by 6 bases and the J gene end by 4 bases; junction bases not matched to a gene: 10. Germline lookup yields CDR1 SGHTA and CDR2 FQGNSA. The CDR3 sequence is CASSFPPRGPTGELFF. The CDR3 nucleotides are TGTGCCAGCAGTTTCCCCCCCAGGGGGCCCACCGGGGAGCTGTTTTTT.

At least ten counts were recorded for this clonotype. The gene calls are TRBV7-9 and TRBJ1-6; TRBD1 might be the D (6 bases). CDR1 SEHNR and CDR2 FQNEAQ come from the germline V gene (reference sequence). Between the trimmed V and J ends, which lost 5 bases and 9 bases, there was a span of 23 bases. The CDR3 has 17 amino acids. The CDR3 coding sequence is TGTGCCAGCAGCCAGGGGCTCTTGGGCAGGGCCTTTTCACCCCTCCACTTT. It yields the protein CASSQGLLGRAFSPLHF.

J is TRBJ1-5 and V is TRBV20-1, with TRBD1 as a possible D gene (5 bases). The CDR3 extends over 15 amino acids. Between the trimmed V and J ends, which lost 2 bases and 11 bases, there was a span of 22 bases. Germline assignment: CDR1 DFQATT and CDR2 SNEGSKA (reference sequence). The chain's CDR3 is CSARRGGRAWETQHF. The CDR3 region has the DNA TGCAGTGCTAGAAGGGGCGGGAGGGCATGGGAGACCCAGCATTTT.

This clonotype was recorded at least ten times. The chain joins TRBV24-1 to TRBJ1-5; D unclear. The V gene lost 6 bases and the J gene lost 0 bases, with 8 bases spanning the gap. Germline V lookup: CDR1 KGHDR, CDR2 SFDVKD. There are 14 residues in the CDR3. The DNA of the CDR3 is TGTGCCACCAGTAACAAATCTAGCAATCAGCCCCAGCATTTT. Protein: CATSNKSSNQPQHF.

On this clonotype itself: Given a much more abundant clone one base away, this may be a read error. The chain carries TRBV5-1 and TRBJ1-2; D unresolved. CDR3 length: 14 residues. V lost 7 bases to trimming and J lost 4 bases, with 17 bases between them. Germline CDR1 and CDR2: SGHRS and YFSETQ. Written as DNA, the CDR3 is TGCGCCAGCGGCCCCAACGACGTACGCTATGGCTACACCTTC. This sequence encodes CASGPNDVRYGYTF. The full variable domain, its missing parts supplied by reference TRBV5-1 and TRBJ1-2, is KAGVTQTPRYLIKTRGQQVTLSCSPISGHRSVSWYQQTPGQGLQFLFEYFSETQRNKGNFPGRFSGRQFSNSRSEMNVSTLELGDSALYLCASGPNDVRYGYTFGSGTRLTVV.

Comments on this clonotype: A read error may account for a junction end that differs from germline. The chain combines TRBV20-1 with TRBJ2-7; D ambiguous. The germline gives CDR1 DFQATT, CDR2 SNEGSKA (reference sequence). The CDR3 covers 13 residues. CDR3 in amino acids: CSADEPVYYKQYF. The CDR3, as DNA: TGCAGTGCTGACGAGCCAGTCTACTACAAGCAGTACTTC.

The CDR3 is CASSPYSDRVTEAFF. DNA of the CDR3: TGTGCCAGCAGCCCATACTCCGACAGGGTTACTGAAGCTTTCTTT. The J gene is TRBJ1-1, the V gene TRBV9; 7 nucleotides agree with TRBD1. The CDR3 consists of 15 residues. CDR1 and CDR2 (germline): SGDLS, YYNGEE. V dropped 4 bases and J dropped 5; count of bases not matched to a gene: 11.

The V call is TRBV19, the J call TRBJ2-2, with D perhaps matching TRBD2 (5 bases). Germline loops: CDR1 LNHDA, CDR2 SQIVND (reference sequence). The V end lost 1 base, the J end lost 5 bases, and 11 bases lay between the germline ends. The CDR3 sequence is 15 residues long. In DNA, the CDR3 is TGTGCCAGTAGTATAGGGCCCCCGGGGACCGGGGAGCTGTTTTTT. Its protein is CASSIGPPGTGELFF.

The rearrangement uses TRBV29-1 and TRBJ1-3; 7 nucleotides agree with TRBD1. Unmatched junction bases numbered 6, after V lost 7 bases and J lost 0 bases. CDR3 size: 14 residues. CDR1 is SQVTM and CDR2 is ANQGSEA in the germline V gene. The CDR3 region has the DNA TGCAGCGAGTTTCGGGACAGCTCTGGAAACACCATATATTTT. It codes for CSEFRDSSGNTIYF.

This clonotype showed up many times. The chain carries TRBV5-8 and TRBJ1-5; TRBD1 aligns across 7 bases. CDR3 size: 15 residues. Germline CDR1 reads SGHTS; CDR2 reads YDEGEE. V was pared by 5 bases and J by 1 base, with 6 bases of the junction left unmatched. CDR3 residues: CASRSTGNSNQPQHF. As DNA, the CDR3 is TGTGCCAGCAGATCGACAGGGAACAGCAATCAGCCCCAGCATTTT.

This clonotype was seen ten or more times. The chain carries TRBV19 and TRBJ2-2; 14 bases align to TRBD2. The CDR3 totals 16 residues. V shed 9 bases and J 5 bases; nucleotides not matched to a gene: 8. CDR1 and CDR2 (germline): LNHDA, SQIVND (reference sequence). CDR3 residues: CASSQGLAGGTGELFF. CDR3 bases: TGTGCCAGCAGCCAAGGACTAGCGGGGGGAACCGGGGAGCTGTTTTTT. The whole variable domain, remainder taken from reference TRBV19 and TRBJ2-2, is DGGITQSPKYLFRKEGQNVTLSCEQNLNHDAMYWYRQDPGQGLRLIYYSQIVNDFQKGDIAEGYSVSREKKESFPLTVTSAQKNPTAFYLCASSQGLAGGTGELFFGEGSRLTVL.

The gene calls are TRBV12-5 and TRBJ1-2, with 7 bases fitting TRBD1. The CDR3 length is 13 residues. CDR1 LGHNT and CDR2 FRNRAP come from the germline V gene. With 7 bases clipped from V and 2 bases from J, the junction kept 4 bases outside the gene matches. This CDR3 reads CASALGQNYGYTF. The CDR3 DNA reads TGTGCTAGTGCCTTGGGACAGAACTATGGCTACACCTTC.

Many counts were recorded for this clonotype. The chain is built from TRBV7-9 and TRBJ1-1; D may be TRBD1 (6 bases). CDR3 size: 16 residues. Germline CDR1 is SEHNR and CDR2 is FQNEAQ (reference sequence). V lost 5 bases, J lost 3 bases, and 19 bases lay in between. The CDR3, as DNA: TGTGCCAGCAGCCGATTACTTTCCAGGGGCCACACTGAAGCTTTCTTT. Translation gives CASSRLLSRGHTEAFF.

In this sample, this clonotype turned up many times. The chain couples TRBV24-1 to TRBJ2-7; D unresolved. Germline CDR1 and CDR2: KGHDR and SFDVKD. The CDR3 contains 14 residues. The V end lost 7 bases, the J end lost 1 base, and 13 bases lay between the germline ends. The CDR3 protein is CATSKKPESYEQYF. As DNA, the CDR3 is TGTGCCACCAGCAAAAAGCCGGAATCCTACGAGCAGTACTTC.

In its sample, this clonotype was seen once. The chain employs TRBV10-3 and TRBJ2-7, with D unresolved. Looked up from germline, CDR1 is ENHRY and CDR2 is SYGVKD. V lost 3 bases, J lost 6 bases, and 12 bases lay in between. CDR3 length: 13 residues. CDR3 bases: TGTGCCATCAGTGACTCGGGTCGAGGCGAGCAGTACTTC. Translation: CAISDSGRGEQYF.

The sample holds many counts of this clonotype. The CDR3 reads CASSGTGFRYEQYF. The CDR3 DNA is TGTGCCAGCAGCGGTACAGGGTTTCGGTACGAGCAGTACTTC. The chain links TRBV7-9 to TRBJ2-7; tentatively, D is TRBD1 (6 bases). The V gene's germline CDR1 is SEHNR and CDR2 FQNEAQ (reference sequence). The CDR3 runs to 14 residues. V was trimmed by 5 bases and J by 4 bases, leaving 15 bases between them.

This chain links TRBV27 with TRBJ1-2, with 12 bases identical to TRBD1. V was pared by 3 bases and J by 8 bases, with 7 bases of the junction left unmatched. The CDR3 is 15 residues long. Germline assignment: CDR1 MNHEY and CDR2 SMNVEV (reference sequence). The CDR3 DNA is TGTGCCAGCAGTTTGACGGGACAGGGGGCACTGGGCTACACCTTC. It codes for CASSLTGQGALGYTF.

Turning to this clonotype: Given the absence of the conserved phenylalanine or tryptophan at the CDR3 end, a read error is likely. The DNA is omitted, as the CDR3 cannot be located on it reliably, and the CDR3 follows TCRdb's listing. J is TRBJ1-4 and V is TRBV7-2; no DNA check was done on the table's D call, TRBD1. 10 amino acids form the CDR3, both terminal residues included. Per the germline V gene, CDR1 is SGHTA and CDR2 is FQGNSA. The CDR3 protein is CASSLGGQGL.

Turning to this clonotype: This clone may be a read error of a much larger clone one base away. The V call is TRBV7-2, the J call TRBJ1-4; D might be TRBD1 (5 bases). The germline V and J ends were trimmed by 8 bases and 9 bases, with 22 bases remaining between them. Germline V gives CDR1 SGHTA, CDR2 FQGNSA. This CDR3 has 15 residues. This chain's CDR3 is CASGPSPGLGKKLFF. CDR3 bases: TGTGCCAGCGGCCCATCCCCAGGGTTGGGGAAAAAACTGTTTTTT.

This clonotype was counted a few times. The rearrangement joins TRBV7-9 to TRBJ1-1; D gene unclear. From germline, CDR1 is SEHNR and CDR2 FQNEAQ (reference sequence). V lost 5 bases and J 5 bases, leaving 15 bases between the germline ends. The CDR3 sequence is 14 residues long. The CDR3 DNA follows: TGTGCCAGCAGCCCGTCGGGCAGCTCGACTGAAGCTTTCTTT. It encodes CASSPSGSSTEAFF. Full variable domain (rest looked up from reference TRBV7-9 and TRBJ1-1): DTGVSQNPRHKITKRGQNVTFRCDPISEHNRLYWYRQTLGQGPEFLTYFQNEAQLEKSRLLSDRFSAERPKGSFSTLEIQRTEQGDSAMYLCASSPSGSSTEAFFGQGTRLTVV.